The 32 T cell receptor beta chains below come from one sample, sequenced in a study of identical twins. MiXCR, run by TCRdb on the 5' RACE reads, gives a single entry per CDR3 protein. The table records hundreds of thousands of distinct CDR3 sequences, 8.6% of them present only once. Separately, the same data were catalogued under a study of yellow fever vaccine responses in identical twins.

Sequenced sample: PBMCs. Receptors originate from a woman aged 18-29 years in good health.

This clonotype was detected only a few times. This chain joins TRBV7-9 and TRBJ2-7; D is perhaps TRBD1 or TRBD2 (5 bases each). CDR1 is SEHNR, CDR2 FQNEAQ, per germline (reference sequence). The V end lost 5 bases, the J end lost 0 bases, and 17 bases lay between the germline ends. The CDR3 has 16 residues. The chain's CDR3 is CASSVPGTASSYEQYF. DNA for the CDR3: TGTGCCAGCAGCGTACCCGGGACCGCTAGCTCCTACGAGCAGTACTTC.

This clonotype was detected many times. The chain is built from TRBV11-3 and TRBJ1-1; TRBD1 matches at 7 bases. CDR3 size: 13 residues. The V and J ends lost 4 bases and 4 bases, in that order; junction bases with no gene match: 3. Per the germline V gene, CDR1 is SGHNT and CDR2 is YENEEA. The CDR3 reads CASSSQGGTEAFF. CDR3 DNA sequence: TGTGCCAGCAGCTCTCAGGGGGGCACTGAAGCTTTCTTT. The full variable domain, its missing parts supplied by reference TRBV11-3 and TRBJ1-1, is EAGVVQSPRYKIIEKKQPVAFWCNPISGHNTLYWYLQNLGQGPELLIRYENEEAVDDSQLPKDRFSAERLKGVDSTLKIQPAELGDSAVYLCASSSQGGTEAFFGQGTRLTVV.

V usage is TRBV10-3 and J usage is TRBJ2-5, with TRBD1 matching 10 bases. V gave up 4 bases and J gave up 3 bases; unmatched junction bases: 8. CDR3 length: 16 residues. CDR1 is ENHRY, CDR2 SYGVKD, per germline. The CDR3 DNA reads as TGTGCCATCAGTGGGGGACAGGGGCTGAAGGAAGAGACCCAGTACTTC. It encodes CAISGGQGLKEETQYF.

V is TRBV6-2 or TRBV6-3 and J is TRBJ2-7; no definite D call. The CDR3 runs to 15 residues. V lost 5 bases, J lost 0 bases, and 14 bases lay in between. CDR1 MNHEY and CDR2 SVGEGT come from the germline V gene. This CDR3 is CASSQVDLGSYEQYF. The CDR3 DNA is TGTGCCAGCAGTCAGGTCGACTTGGGCTCCTACGAGCAGTACTTC.

In its sample, this clonotype was seen a few times. This sequence joins TRBV29-1 and TRBJ2-1; D is unresolved. Trimming removed 4 bases from V and 5 bases from J, with 9 bases in between. Per germline, CDR1 SQVTM and CDR2 ANQGSEA. This CDR3 spans 12 amino acids. Here the CDR3 DNA reads TGCAGCGTTGTGGTTTCTGACAATGAGCAGTTCTTC. It yields the protein CSVVVSDNEQFF.

This clonotype was observed a handful of times. The gene calls are TRBV28 and TRBJ2-2; D not certain. The ends were cut back, 3 bases at V and 0 bases at J, with 5 bases in the middle. Germline CDR1 and CDR2: MDHEN and SYDVKM. There are 14 residues in the CDR3. CDR3 coding DNA: TGTGCCAGCAGTTTTCTACCGAACACCGGGGAGCTGTTTTTT. Protein sequence: CASSFLPNTGELFF.

V is TRBV30 and J is TRBJ2-1; D may be TRBD1 or TRBD2 (6 bases each). This CDR3 comprises 12 residues. Between the trimmed V and J ends, which lost 3 bases and 10 bases, there was a span of 13 bases. Germline CDR1 GTSNPN, CDR2 SVGIG (reference sequence). This CDR3 reads CAWSRSGGEQFF. CDR3 coding DNA: TGTGCCTGGAGCCGGTCCGGGGGCGAGCAGTTCTTC.

The chain couples TRBV6-2 or TRBV6-3 to TRBJ2-1; TRBD1 might be the D (5 bases). V lost 5 bases and J lost 6, with 14 bases in between. Germline V gene lookup returns CDR1 MNHEY and CDR2 SVGEGT. CDR3 length: 14 amino acids. The CDR3, as DNA: TGTGCCAGCAGTGGGGCCCTAGGGCGCAATGAGCAGTTCTTC. It is translated as CASSGALGRNEQFF.

The chain joins TRBV7-9 to TRBJ2-1; D is unresolved. Trimming took 5 bases from V and 5 from J, leaving 10 bases between them. The CDR3 has 13 amino acids. Germline CDR1 reads SEHNR; CDR2 reads FQNEAQ (reference sequence). As DNA, the CDR3 is TGTGCCAGCAGCCCCCCGGCGGACAATGAGCAGTTCTTC. The encoded protein is CASSPPADNEQFF.

This clonotype was detected many times. The chain uses TRBV12-3 or TRBV12-4 and TRBJ2-1; D might be TRBD2 (7 bases). V gave up 1 base and J gave up 4 bases, with 14 bases separating them. This CDR3 is built from 16 residues. CDR3 nucleotide sequence: TGTGCCAGCAGTTTAGGGGGGCCTAGCGGTTACAATGAGCAGTTCTTC. Translated: CASSLGGPSGYNEQFF.

This clonotype was detected only a few times. This sequence joins TRBV3-1 and TRBJ2-3, with a possible D match to TRBD1 (6 bases). This CDR3 contains 14 residues. The germline V and J ends were trimmed by 7 bases and 3 bases, with 14 bases remaining between them. Germline CDR1 reads LGHDT; CDR2 reads YNNKEL (reference sequence). The CDR3 coding sequence is TGTGCCAGCACCCCAGACAGGTTGACAGATACGCAGTATTTT. This sequence encodes CASTPDRLTDTQYF.

V gene TRBV27 combines with J gene TRBJ2-1, with D possibly matching TRBD1 (5 bases). V was shortened by 5 bases and J by 0 bases, with 11 bases between the two germline ends. Germline assignment: CDR1 MNHEY and CDR2 SMNVEV (reference sequence). The CDR3 spans 15 residues. CDR3 protein: CASSQTVPSYNEQFF. The DNA for the CDR3 is TGTGCCAGCAGTCAGACAGTTCCCTCCTACAATGAGCAGTTCTTC.

This sequence joins TRBV10-2 and TRBJ2-1; perhaps TRBD2 as D (5 bases). V was pared by 3 bases and J by 4 bases, with 10 bases between. The CDR3 is made up of 14 amino acids. Germline loops: CDR1 WSHSY, CDR2 SAAADI. CDR3 in amino acids: CASSDLDSYNEQFF. The CDR3 bases are TGCGCCAGCAGTGACCTGGACTCGTACAATGAGCAGTTCTTC.

This clonotype turned up a few times. The chain joins TRBV7-9 to TRBJ2-5; a weak D match, TRBD1 (5 bases). Germline CDR1 is SEHNR and CDR2 is FQNEAQ (reference sequence). V was trimmed by 8 bases and J by 5 bases, leaving 12 bases between them. The CDR3 runs to 12 residues. The CDR3 nucleotides are TGTGCCAGCTTGGACAATGGGGAGACCCAGTACTTC. Translated: CASLDNGETQYF. Complete variable domain (other parts from reference TRBV7-9 and TRBJ2-5): DTGVSQNPRHKITKRGQNVTFRCDPISEHNRLYWYRQTLGQGPEFLTYFQNEAQLEKSRLLSDRFSAERPKGSFSTLEIQRTEQGDSAMYLCASLDNGETQYFGPGTRLLVL.

The rearrangement joins TRBV2 to TRBJ2-5, with unresolved D. Trimming took 9 bases from V and 5 from J, leaving 10 bases between them. This CDR3 is built from 11 residues. CDR1 and CDR2 from the germline V gene are SNHLY and FYNNEI. CDR3: CASSLPETQYF. CDR3 nucleotide sequence: TGTGCCAGTTCCCTCCCGGAGACCCAGTACTTC.

This clonotype was detected a few times. V usage is TRBV21-1 and J usage is TRBJ2-7. TRBV21-1 is recorded as a pseudogene. The CDR3 loop spans 14 amino acids. The CDR3 protein is CASSKDRVTYEQYF. The CDR3 nucleotides are TGTGCCAGCAGCAAAGATAGGGTCACCTACGAGCAGTACTTC.

This clonotype came up a few times. The chain carries TRBV3-1 and TRBJ2-5; D might be TRBD1 (6 bases). Germline-derived CDR1 and CDR2 are LGHDT and YNNKEL (reference sequence). CDR3 length equals 14 residues. V lost 2 bases to trimming and J lost 3 bases, with 10 bases between them. CDR3 DNA: TGTGCCAGCAGCCAACTGGGACAAGAAGAGACCCAGTACTTC. It yields the protein CASSQLGQEETQYF.

The V call is TRBV30, the J call TRBJ1-3, with a weak D call TRBD1 (5 bases). CDR3 length: 12 amino acids. The germline V gene encodes CDR1 GTSNPN and CDR2 SVGIG (reference sequence). V lost 5 bases and J lost 8, with 13 bases in between. The CDR3 protein is CAWREGTDTIYF. The CDR3 DNA follows: TGTGCCTGGCGGGAAGGGACGGACACCATATATTTT.

The V call is TRBV6-5, the J call TRBJ2-1; D may be TRBD1 (5 bases). V dropped 4 bases and J dropped 1 base, with 11 bases sitting between them. Germline V gene data show CDR1 as MNHEY and CDR2 as SVGAGI. CDR3 length: 15 residues. The CDR3 DNA follows: TGTGCCAGCAGTTCTCCTGGGGCTTCCTACAATGAGCAGTTCTTC. Translating gives CASSSPGASYNEQFF.

The chain is built from TRBV20-1 and TRBJ2-4; 9 positions agree with TRBD1. This CDR3 spans 14 amino acids. Germline V CDR1 and CDR2: DFQATT, SNEGSKA (reference sequence). J was trimmed by 4 bases and V by 3 bases; bases with no gene match: 4. CDR3 sequence reads: CSASAGQGKNIQYF. For the CDR3, the DNA is TGCAGTGCTAGTGCGGGACAGGGAAAAAACATTCAGTACTTC.

This clonotype has a handful of counts. The chain links TRBV6-2 or TRBV6-3 to TRBJ2-2; unclear D gene. V gave up 8 bases and J gave up 2 bases, with 12 bases separating them. The CDR3 consists of 14 residues. The germline V gene has CDR1 MNHEY and CDR2 SVGEGT. The CDR3 reads CASRFTVNTGELFF. The CDR3 DNA follows: TGTGCCAGCCGCTTTACAGTCAACACCGGGGAGCTGTTTTTT.

This clonotype appeared a few times. The J gene is TRBJ2-1, the V gene TRBV18; D is uncertain. Germline CDR1 KGHSH, CDR2 LQKENI. V was shortened by 3 bases and J by 5 bases, with 14 bases between the two germline ends. The length of the CDR3 is 15 residues. The CDR3 DNA reads TGTGCCAGCTCACCTCAGCTAACGGTCGACAATGAGCAGTTCTTC. Protein sequence: CASSPQLTVDNEQFF.

A few counts support this clonotype. The V call is TRBV20-1, the J call TRBJ2-1; 10 bases line up with TRBD1. Germline V CDR1 and CDR2: DFQATT, SNEGSKA (reference sequence). The CDR3 loop spans 15 amino acids. The J segment lost 4 bases and the V segment lost 0 bases, leaving 3 bases of the junction unmatched. This CDR3 is CSARDPDRGYNEQFF. The CDR3 DNA sequence: TGCAGTGCTAGAGACCCGGACAGGGGGTACAATGAGCAGTTCTTC.

This clonotype was detected many times. The rearrangement uses TRBV29-1 and TRBJ2-7; the D gene is possibly TRBD2 (6 bases). The germline gives CDR1 SQVTM, CDR2 ANQGSEA. The germline V and J ends were trimmed by 6 bases and 2 bases, with 8 bases remaining between them. The CDR3 covers 11 residues. The CDR3 nucleotides read TGCAGCGTCGGAGGGGCCTACGAGCAGTACTTC. Protein product: CSVGGAYEQYF.

CDR3 protein: CASSLWAGTSTDTQYF. CDR3 DNA: TGTGCCAGCAGTTTATGGGCGGGAACTAGCACAGATACGCAGTATTTT. J is TRBJ2-3 and V is TRBV28; possibly TRBD2 for D (6 bases). Per germline, CDR1 MDHEN and CDR2 SYDVKM. V gave up 0 bases and J gave up 0 bases, with 10 bases separating them. This CDR3 region has 16 residues.

This clonotype was observed a few times. The V and J genes are TRBV6-6 and TRBJ2-1; 7 bases align to TRBD2. Unmatched junction bases numbered 5, after V lost 10 bases and J lost 5 bases. This CDR3 is built from 12 residues. Germline values: CDR1 MNHNY, CDR2 SVGAGI (reference sequence). The CDR3 loop reads CATAGVNNEQFF. The CDR3 bases are TGTGCCACGGCGGGAGTAAACAATGAGCAGTTCTTC.

The chain uses TRBV2 and TRBJ2-7; possibly TRBD2 for D (7 bases). V was clipped by 7 bases and J by 6 bases, with 19 bases between them. The CDR3 totals 14 residues. Germline V lookup: CDR1 SNHLY, CDR2 FYNNEI. CDR3 in DNA: TGTGCCAGCAACGAGGGAGGGGGGCGAGGCGAGCAGTACTTC. This translates into CASNEGGGRGEQYF.

This clonotype was observed many times. J is TRBJ2-6 and V is TRBV3-1; maybe TRBD2 (5 bases). This CDR3 region has 14 residues. Trimming pared 7 bases from V and 3 bases from J, leaving 10 bases between. The germline V gene encodes CDR1 LGHDT and CDR2 YNNKEL (reference sequence). DNA of the CDR3: TGTGCCAGCATGACGGGGTATGGGGCCAACGTCCTGACTTTC. Translation: CASMTGYGANVLTF.

This clonotype has a handful of counts. Possible read error: a much larger clone is one base away. V and J are TRBV7-2 and TRBJ2-7, with D unclear. V lost 6 bases and J 0 bases, leaving 6 bases between the germline ends. Germline V gene sequence: CDR1 SGHTA, CDR2 FQGNSA. This CDR3 has 12 amino acids. In nucleotides, the CDR3 is TGTGCCAGCAGATCCAGCTCCTACGAGCAGTACTTC. Protein: CASRSSSYEQYF.

This clonotype was detected a few times. V gene TRBV10-3 combines with J gene TRBJ2-7; 8 positions agree with TRBD1. With V trimmed by 10 bases and J by 2 bases, 7 bases remained unmatched. Germline-derived CDR1 and CDR2 are ENHRY and SYGVKD. The CDR3 totals 13 residues. The CDR3 spells CATWSTGAYEQYF. The CDR3 nucleotides read TGTGCCACGTGGTCGACAGGGGCCTACGAGCAGTACTTC.

This clonotype has a handful of counts. J is TRBJ2-5 and V is TRBV6-1, with 7 bases that match TRBD1. J gave up 5 bases and V 7 bases, and 16 bases lay outside the gene matches. This CDR3 is 16 amino acids long. CDR1 MNHNS and CDR2 SASEGT come from the germline V gene. The CDR3 reads CASKIQQGTAEETQYF. The CDR3 DNA is TGTGCCAGCAAAATACAACAGGGGACAGCGGAGGAGACCCAGTACTTC.

The chain carries TRBV15 and TRBJ2-1; TRBD2 agrees at 8 bases. V was pared by 0 bases and J by 4 bases, with 17 bases of the junction left unmatched. The length of the CDR3 is 20 residues. Germline V gene lookup returns CDR1 LNHNV and CDR2 YYDKDF (reference sequence). The CDR3 DNA sequence: TGTGCCACCAGCAGAGAAGCGGGGATTCACGGGACTAGACCTTACAATGAGCAGTTCTTC. This encodes CATSREAGIHGTRPYNEQFF. Together with reference TRBV15 and TRBJ2-1, the CDR3 gives the full variable domain: DAMVIQNPRYQVTQFGKPVTLSCSQTLNHNVMYWYQQKSSQAPKLLFHYYDKDFNNEADTPDNFQSRRPNTSFCFLDIRSPGLGDTAMYLCATSREAGIHGTRPYNEQFFGPGTRLTVL.